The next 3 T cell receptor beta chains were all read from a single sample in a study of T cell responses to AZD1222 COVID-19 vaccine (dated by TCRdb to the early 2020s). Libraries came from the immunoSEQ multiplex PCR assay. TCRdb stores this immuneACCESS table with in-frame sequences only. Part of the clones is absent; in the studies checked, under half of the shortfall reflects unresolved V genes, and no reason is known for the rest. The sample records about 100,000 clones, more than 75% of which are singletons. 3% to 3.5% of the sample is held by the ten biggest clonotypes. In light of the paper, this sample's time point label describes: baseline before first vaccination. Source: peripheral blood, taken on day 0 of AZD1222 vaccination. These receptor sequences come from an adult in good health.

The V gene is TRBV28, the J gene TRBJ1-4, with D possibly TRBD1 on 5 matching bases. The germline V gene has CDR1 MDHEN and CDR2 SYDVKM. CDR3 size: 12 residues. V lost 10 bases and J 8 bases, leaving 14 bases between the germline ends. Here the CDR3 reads CATQAGNEKLFF. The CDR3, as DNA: TGTGCCACACAGGCGGGTAACGAAAAACTGTTTTTT.

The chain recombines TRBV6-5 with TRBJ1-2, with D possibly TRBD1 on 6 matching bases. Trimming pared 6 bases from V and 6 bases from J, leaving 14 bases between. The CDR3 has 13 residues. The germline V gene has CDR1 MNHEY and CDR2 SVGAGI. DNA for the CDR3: TGTGCCAGCAGAGGGCCAGGGGCGGATGGCTACACCTTC. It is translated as CASRGPGADGYTF.

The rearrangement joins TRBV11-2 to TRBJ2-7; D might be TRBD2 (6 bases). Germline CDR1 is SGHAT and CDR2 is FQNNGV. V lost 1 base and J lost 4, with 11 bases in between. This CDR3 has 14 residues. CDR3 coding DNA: TGTGCCAGCAGCTTAGTCGGGGGACTTTACGAGCAGTACTTC. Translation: CASSLVGGLYEQYF.